Presented here are 17 T cell receptor beta chains from one specimen sequenced in a study of T-cell memory formation after mild COVID-19. TCRdb re-called the 5' RACE reads with MiXCR, one entry per CDR3 protein. The profile shows a few hundred thousand distinct CDR3 sequences, more than 20% of them singletons. The sample comprised PBMCs or a T cell subset sorted from them (not recorded which). The receptors originated from an adult woman who had mild COVID-19 (a few samples of this study predate the infection). Cell type and time point are not known.

The gene calls are TRBV5-6 and TRBJ2-3, with D perhaps TRBD1 or TRBD2 (5 bases each). Deletions cut 4 bases from V and 4 bases from J, with 16 bases between. Per germline, CDR1 SGHDT and CDR2 YYEEEE. This CDR3 region has 15 residues. The CDR3 here is CASSGGVGVSDTQYF. The CDR3 nucleotides read TGTGCCAGCAGCGGGGGAGTAGGGGTATCAGATACGCAGTATTTT.

This clonotype was seen ten or more times. CDR3: CASSSDRGEQYF. CDR3 DNA: TGTGCCAGCAGTTCGGACAGGGGGGAGCAGTACTTC. The rearrangement joins TRBV2 to TRBJ2-7, with 10 bases that match TRBD1. CDR1 and CDR2 (germline): SNHLY, FYNNEI. V gave up 5 bases and J gave up 7 bases; unmatched junction bases: 2. This CDR3 region has 12 residues.

There are a few counts of this clonotype. The gene calls are TRBV19 and TRBJ2-4, with D possibly matching TRBD2 (6 bases). This CDR3 is built from 15 residues. Trimming removed 3 bases from V and 0 bases from J, with 9 bases in between. Germline values: CDR1 LNHDA, CDR2 SQIVND (reference sequence). CDR3 DNA: TGTGCCAGTAGTATTCCGGGACTAGCCAAAAACATTCAGTACTTC. This gives the protein CASSIPGLAKNIQYF.

The V and J genes are TRBV6-5 and TRBJ2-7; D is unclear. Germline assignment: CDR1 MNHEY and CDR2 SVGAGI. This CDR3 comprises 13 residues. With 2 bases removed from V and 4 bases from J, the gap between germline ends came to 9 bases. The CDR3 DNA reads as TGTGCCAGCAGTTACAAATTAGGTTACGAGCAGTACTTC. Translation: CASSYKLGYEQYF.

The rearrangement joins TRBV4-2 to TRBJ2-1; 9 nucleotides align to TRBD2. After removal of 2 bases from V and 6 bases from J, the junction contained 11 bases not matched to a gene. This CDR3 comprises 17 residues. Germline CDR1 is LGHNA and CDR2 is YNFKEQ. The CDR3 nucleotides are TGTGCCAGCAGCCAAAGGGTTGGCGCGGGAGGGCTCAATGAGCAGTTCTTC. This codes for CASSQRVGAGGLNEQFF.

V usage is TRBV4-3 and J usage is TRBJ1-2; 8 nucleotides align to TRBD1. The CDR3 is 14 amino acids. The trim removed 0 bases at V and 4 bases at J, leaving 1 base unmatched. Per germline, CDR1 LGHNA and CDR2 YSLEER. CDR3: CASSQETGGYGYTF. CDR3 DNA: TGCGCCAGCAGCCAAGAAACAGGGGGCTATGGCTACACCTTC.

The table lists this clonotype with a few counts. The CDR3 region has the DNA TGTGCCAGCAAAAATGGACAGGGCTCGGGCGGGGCCAACGTCCTGACTTTC. Translated, it gives CASKNGQGSGGANVLTF. The chain links TRBV6-6 to TRBJ2-6; TRBD1 aligns across 8 bases. Looked up from germline, CDR1 is MNHNY and CDR2 is SVGAGI (reference sequence). CDR3 size: 17 residues. Trimming took 7 bases from V and 4 from J; bases not matched to a gene: 12.

V and J are TRBV7-9 and TRBJ1-1; no definite D call. Between the trimmed V and J ends, which lost 1 base and 5 bases, there was a span of 5 bases. Germline assignment: CDR1 SEHNR and CDR2 FQNEAQ (reference sequence). The CDR3 covers 12 residues. For the CDR3, the DNA is TGTGCCAGCAGCTTAGTTAGGACTGAAGCTTTCTTT. Its translation is CASSLVRTEAFF. The whole variable domain, remainder taken from reference TRBV7-9 and TRBJ1-1, is DTGVSQNPRHKITKRGQNVTFRCDPISEHNRLYWYRQTLGQGPEFLTYFQNEAQLEKSRLLSDRFSAERPKGSFSTLEIQRTEQGDSAMYLCASSLVRTEAFFGQGTRLTVV.

The chain links TRBV2 to TRBJ1-5; D not certain. Germline CDR1 and CDR2: SNHLY and FYNNEI. V lost 6 bases and J 5 bases, leaving 17 bases between the germline ends. This CDR3 has 15 amino acids. In nucleotides, the CDR3 is TGTGCCAGCAGACTCACAGCCCTTCGCGATCAGCCCCAGCATTTT. Translating it yields CASRLTALRDQPQHF. Filled out from reference TRBV2 and TRBJ1-5, the complete variable domain reads EPEVTQTPSHQVTQMGQEVILRCVPISNHLYFYWYRQILGQKVEFLVSFYNNEISEKSEIFDDQFSVERPDGSNFTLKIRSTKLEDSAMYFCASRLTALRDQPQHFGDGTRLSIL.

This clonotype occurred a few times. The CDR3 is CATSGGAGGGYEQYF. The CDR3 nucleotides read TGTGCCACCAGTGGAGGTGCGGGAGGTGGCTACGAGCAGTACTTC. V usage is TRBV24-1 and J usage is TRBJ2-7; 8 nucleotides line up with TRBD2. Germline V gives CDR1 KGHDR, CDR2 SFDVKD. CDR3 length equals 15 residues. V shed 5 bases and J 3 bases; nucleotides not matched to a gene: 8.

This clonotype was counted only a few times. This chain links TRBV18 with TRBJ1-1; TRBD1 is a possible D gene (5 bases). The CDR3 sequence is 16 residues long. Trimming removed 4 bases from V and 7 bases from J, with 22 bases in between. Germline CDR1 reads KGHSH; CDR2 reads LQKENI. CDR3 sequence: CASSLFRAPSGGEAFF. DNA for the CDR3: TGTGCCAGCTCACTGTTCAGGGCCCCCTCGGGGGGTGAAGCTTTCTTT.

This sequence joins TRBV7-2 and TRBJ2-7, with D perhaps matching TRBD2 (6 bases). This CDR3 has 15 residues. CDR1 is SGHTA and CDR2 is FQGNSA in the germline V gene. Trimming cost V 0 bases and J 6 bases, with 15 bases left between them. The CDR3 nucleotides read TGTGCCAGCAGCTTAGCGGGGGGACCCTCGAGCGAGCAGTACTTC. This translates into CASSLAGGPSSEQYF.

V gene TRBV4-2 combines with J gene TRBJ1-6, with TRBD1 identical over 10 bases. The CDR3 spans 16 residues. Germline assignment: CDR1 LGHNA and CDR2 YNFKEQ. With V trimmed by 0 bases and J by 9 bases, 5 bases remained unmatched. The CDR3 sequence: CASSQDQGQGISPLHF. The DNA of the CDR3 is TGTGCCAGCAGCCAAGACCAGGGACAGGGGATTTCACCCCTCCACTTT.

This clonotype was picked up many times. The chain links TRBV20-1 to TRBJ2-5; D is undetermined. CDR1 and CDR2 from the germline V gene are DFQATT and SNEGSKA (reference sequence). V dropped 0 bases and J dropped 2 bases, with 13 bases sitting between them. The CDR3 has 15 amino acids. CDR3 sequence (DNA): TGCAGTGCTAGAGATCCCCTAGGGCGGCAAGAGACCCAGTACTTC. Amino acids: CSARDPLGRQETQYF.

The chain employs TRBV11-3 and TRBJ1-2; 8 nucleotides line up with TRBD1. With V trimmed by 4 bases and J by 0 bases, 1 base remained unmatched. In germline, CDR1 is SGHNT, CDR2 YENEEA. This CDR3 region has 14 residues. The CDR3 DNA reads as TGTGCCAGCAGCTCGGACAGGGCTAACTATGGCTACACCTTC. This codes for CASSSDRANYGYTF.

In its sample, this clonotype was seen a few times. The chain uses TRBV7-8 and TRBJ2-1; 9 bases line up with TRBD2. Germline CDR1 is SGHVS and CDR2 is FQNEAQ. J was trimmed by 8 bases and V by 5 bases; bases with no gene match: 13. The CDR3 contains 16 residues. The CDR3 reads CASSPPVAGARDEQFF. The CDR3 DNA reads TGTGCCAGCAGCCCCCCGGTAGCGGGAGCCCGGGATGAGCAGTTCTTC.

The chain employs TRBV9 and TRBJ2-7; TRBD1 might be the D (5 bases). Trimming removed 0 bases at V and 2 bases at J, with 9 bases between. Germline values: CDR1 SGDLS, CDR2 YYNGEE. The CDR3 is 14 residues long. CDR3 nucleotides: TGTGCCAGCAGCGTAGAACAGGAACCCTACGAGCAGTACTTC. It encodes CASSVEQEPYEQYF.